The next 26 T cell receptor beta chains were all read from a single sample in a study of control samples from healthy donors and cancer patients (dated by TCRdb to about 2020). Library method: the immunoSEQ multiplex PCR assay. In TCRdb, the immuneACCESS table is reduced to in-frame sequences with V and J assigned. These tables do not hold every clone; where another copy was compared, an unresolved V gene accounts for under half, and the others remain unexplained. For this sample the table gives about 95,000 clones, of which roughly 80% were detected only once. The ten largest clonotypes hold approximately 20% of the sample. Sequenced sample: blood. Source of these receptors: a man aged 25-45 years in good health.

This clone was detected a few times. The chain couples TRBV6-2 or TRBV6-3 to TRBJ2-1, with a possible D match to TRBD2 (5 bases). Trimming shortened V by 5 bases and J by 7 bases, and 9 bases separated the two germline ends. There are 12 residues in the CDR3. In germline, CDR1 is MNHEY, CDR2 SVGEGT. CDR3 sequence (DNA): TGTGCCAGCAGTATAACTAGGAATGAGCAGTTCTTC. This codes for CASSITRNEQFF.

The rearrangement joins TRBV5-6 to TRBJ1-1; 7 bases align to TRBD1. Looked up from germline, CDR1 is SGHDT and CDR2 is YYEEEE. The CDR3 totals 13 residues. Germline trimming cut 4 bases from V and 3 bases from J; bases unmatched to any gene: 3. CDR3 sequence: CASSGDRDTEAFF. CDR3 DNA sequence: TGTGCCAGCAGCGGTGACAGGGACACTGAAGCTTTCTTT.

The chain recombines TRBV18 with TRBJ1-2, with D hard to call. The V and J ends lost 3 bases and 4 bases respectively, with 12 bases between them. The CDR3 sequence is 14 residues long. From germline, CDR1 is KGHSH and CDR2 LQKENI. The CDR3 coding sequence is TGTGCCAGCTCACCTGGATCGGTTGGCTATGGCTACACCTTC. It translates to CASSPGSVGYGYTF.

The chain carries TRBV19 and TRBJ1-5; no clear D gene. The germline V gene encodes CDR1 LNHDA and CDR2 SQIVND (reference sequence). The CDR3 has 15 residues. The germline V and J ends were trimmed by 1 base and 7 bases, with 14 bases remaining between them. CDR3 protein: CASSIGGELGQPQHF. Written as DNA, the CDR3 is TGTGCCAGTAGTATAGGGGGTGAACTGGGACAGCCCCAGCATTTT.

V usage is TRBV6-5 and J usage is TRBJ1-2, with a possible D match to TRBD1 (6 bases). This CDR3 is 13 amino acids long. V dropped 5 bases and J dropped 4 bases, with 11 bases sitting between them. The germline V gene encodes CDR1 MNHEY and CDR2 SVGAGI. CDR3 in amino acids: CASSRRGSYGYTF. Here the CDR3 DNA reads TGTGCCAGCAGTAGGAGGGGGAGCTATGGCTACACCTTC.

The rearrangement joins TRBV3-1 (or the pseudogene TRBV3-2) to TRBJ1-2, with TRBD1 matching over 8 bases. The CDR3 is 16 amino acids. The germline gives CDR1 LGHDT, CDR2 YNNKEL (reference sequence). The junction had 10 bases not matched to a gene; V was cut back by 0 bases and J by 7 bases. CDR3 coding DNA: TGTGCCAGCAGCCAAGAGGGGCTCCAGGGGGCGTCTGGCTACACCTTC. This sequence encodes CASSQEGLQGASGYTF.

The V and J genes are TRBV11-2 and TRBJ2-1; no clear D. The germline V and J ends were trimmed by 0 bases and 11 bases, with 11 bases remaining between them. The CDR3 contains 13 residues. Germline values: CDR1 SGHAT, CDR2 FQNNGV. The CDR3 sequence is CASSLERPSQQFF. As DNA, the CDR3 is TGTGCCAGCAGCTTAGAGAGGCCTAGTCAGCAGTTCTTC.

This chain connects TRBV7-2 to TRBJ1-6; a possible D gene is TRBD1 (5 bases). V gave up 3 bases and J gave up 14 bases, with 17 bases separating them. The CDR3 sequence is 14 residues long. Per germline, CDR1 SGHTA and CDR2 FQGNSA. The CDR3 loop reads CASSLGRDGWTLHF. The CDR3 DNA reads TGTGCCAGCAGCTTGGGCAGGGATGGGTGGACCCTCCACTTT.

V and J are TRBV5-6 and TRBJ1-3; 7 bases fit TRBD1. The CDR3 consists of 16 residues. Germline CDR1 SGHDT, CDR2 YYEEEE. V lost 0 bases, J lost 1 base, and 4 bases stayed unmatched. This CDR3 reads CASSLAQTGSGNTIYF. The CDR3 coding sequence is TGTGCCAGCAGCTTGGCCCAGACAGGGTCTGGAAACACCATATATTTT.

The rearrangement uses TRBV30 and TRBJ2-1, with D unclear. The CDR3 loop spans 13 amino acids. Trimming left V 3 bases short and J 4 bases short, with 10 bases between. Germline V gene sequence: CDR1 GTSNPN, CDR2 SVGIG (reference sequence). CDR3 amino acids: CAWSLLGYNEQFF. CDR3 nucleotide sequence: TGTGCCTGGAGCTTGCTGGGTTACAATGAGCAGTTCTTC.

As regards this clone: An end of the junction differs from the germline gene, which may be a read error. V usage is TRBV10-3 and J usage is TRBJ1-2, with D maybe TRBD1 (5 bases). The CDR3 has 15 residues. The germline gives CDR1 ENHRY, CDR2 SYGVKD. The CDR3 loop is CAINESGQENYGYTF. In nucleotides, the CDR3 is TGTGCCATCAATGAGTCGGGGCAGGAGAACTATGGCTACACCTTC.

The chain uses TRBV28 and TRBJ2-4; TRBD1 matches 10 bases. The CDR3 length is 16 residues. From germline, CDR1 is MDHEN and CDR2 SYDVKM. After removal of 4 bases from V and 8 bases from J, the junction contained 11 bases not matched to a gene. The CDR3 DNA sequence: TGTGCCAGCAGTTACCCCGCACCTGGACAGGGGGACATTCAGTACTTC. As protein: CASSYPAPGQGDIQYF.

Notes on this clone: Distinct nucleotide sequences in the sample also encode this CDR3. The V call is TRBV6-5, the J call TRBJ1-5; 8 positions match TRBD1. Germline loops: CDR1 MNHEY, CDR2 SVGAGI. The CDR3 consists of 14 residues. V dropped 5 bases and J dropped 5; count of bases not matched to a gene: 5. Here the CDR3 reads CASSLGQGHQPQHF. CDR3 DNA: TGTGCCAGCAGTCTCGGACAGGGTCATCAGCCCCAGCATTTT.

This rearrangement joins TRBV4-1 to TRBJ2-1, with 7 positions matching TRBD2. Germline CDR1 reads MGHRA; CDR2 reads YSYEKL. The J segment lost 8 bases and the V segment lost 1 base, leaving 11 bases of the junction unmatched. The CDR3 length is 16 residues. The CDR3 here is CASSQGSNLGGDEQFF. DNA of the CDR3: TGCGCCAGCAGCCAAGGGTCTAATCTTGGGGGGGATGAGCAGTTCTTC.

The chain joins TRBV6-1 to TRBJ2-2, with D unresolved. The CDR3 sequence is 15 residues long. Trimming removed 1 base from V and 3 bases from J, with 9 bases in between. Germline CDR1 is MNHNS and CDR2 is SASEGT. The CDR3 nucleotides read TGTGCCAGCAGTGAAGGGAAACGGGACACCGGGGAGCTGTTTTTT. Its protein is CASSEGKRDTGELFF.

The chain uses TRBV19 and TRBJ2-5, with TRBD1 matching over 10 bases. The CDR3 has 14 residues. Looked up from germline, CDR1 is LNHDA and CDR2 is SQIVND (reference sequence). With 3 bases clipped from V and 5 bases from J, the junction kept 3 bases outside the gene matches. The CDR3 nucleotides are TGTGCCAGTAGTATGACAGGGGGCTACGAGACCCAGTACTTC. This encodes CASSMTGGYETQYF.

The chain is built from TRBV6-6 and TRBJ1-1, with D uncertain. V dropped 11 bases and J dropped 0 bases, with 10 bases sitting between them. From germline, CDR1 is MNHNY and CDR2 SVGAGI (reference sequence). The CDR3 has 12 residues. In DNA, the CDR3 is TGTGCCGGTCGCACGATGAACACTGAAGCTTTCTTT. It yields the protein CAGRTMNTEAFF.

The chain recombines TRBV9 with TRBJ1-1; no reliable D call. The CDR3 length is 14 residues. Germline CDR1 is SGDLS and CDR2 is YYNGEE. Trimming cost V 2 bases and J 0 bases, with 8 bases left between them. CDR3 nucleotides: TGTGCCAGCAGCGTGAAGCCAATGAACACTGAAGCTTTCTTT. It specifies CASSVKPMNTEAFF.

The chain joins TRBV11-2 to TRBJ2-3, with D possibly being TRBD1 or TRBD2 (6 bases each). This CDR3 is built from 14 residues. CDR1 and CDR2 from the germline V gene are SGHAT and FQNNGV. Trimming left V 8 bases short and J 1 base short, with 13 bases between. CDR3 loop: CASRRGIRTDTQYF. Here the CDR3 DNA reads TGTGCCAGCCGGAGGGGGATTCGCACAGATACGCAGTATTTT.

The V gene is TRBV28, the J gene TRBJ1-6; TRBD1 might be the D (5 bases). CDR1 MDHEN and CDR2 SYDVKM come from the germline V gene. The CDR3 sequence is 14 residues long. The V end was cut by 3 bases, the J end by 7 bases, with 10 bases between. CDR3 sequence reads: CASSFWQGNSPLHF. In DNA form, the CDR3 reads TGTGCCAGCAGTTTCTGGCAGGGCAATTCACCCCTCCACTTT.

The rearrangement joins TRBV7-2 to TRBJ1-2; no clear D. CDR3 length: 15 amino acids. The V and J ends lost 1 base and 2 bases respectively, with 11 bases between them. CDR1 SGHTA and CDR2 FQGNSA come from the germline V gene. DNA of the CDR3: TGTGCCAGCAGCTTAGGGTTTCTCGGAAACTATGGCTACACCTTC. Encoded protein: CASSLGFLGNYGYTF.

The rearrangement links TRBV25-1 to TRBJ1-1; 7 positions match TRBD1. CDR3 length: 15 amino acids. V was clipped by 1 base and J by 3 bases; unmatched bases: 5. Germline assignment: CDR1 MGHDK and CDR2 SYGVNS. The CDR3 coding sequence is TGTGCCAGCAGTGAATCCTCCACAGGGGACACTGAAGCTTTCTTT. Protein sequence: CASSESSTGDTEAFF.

A few counts support this clone. The genes are TRBV19 and TRBJ2-3, with 7 bases lining up with TRBD2. This CDR3 spans 17 amino acids. With 6 bases clipped from V and 2 bases from J, the junction kept 14 bases outside the gene matches. Germline V gene lookup returns CDR1 LNHDA and CDR2 SQIVND (reference sequence). The CDR3 loop reads CASSAPLADYNTDTQYF. The CDR3 nucleotides read TGTGCCAGTAGCGCTCCTCTAGCGGACTATAACACAGATACGCAGTATTTT.

The genes are TRBV5-1 and TRBJ1-1; D is perhaps TRBD1 (5 bases). CDR3 length equals 14 residues. V was shortened by 3 bases and J by 5 bases, with 14 bases between the two germline ends. Germline lookup yields CDR1 SGHRS and CDR2 YFSETQ. The DNA for the CDR3 is TGCGCCAGCAGCTCGACGGCAGGGACGACTGAAGCTTTCTTT. Translation: CASSSTAGTTEAFF.

CDR3 amino acids: CASSWTSGGDSTDTQYF. CDR3 DNA: TGTGCCAGCAGCTGGACTAGCGGGGGGGACTCCACAGATACGCAGTATTTT. This sequence joins TRBV7-2 and TRBJ2-3, with 15 bases lining up with TRBD2. The CDR3 sequence is 17 residues long. V shed 4 bases, J shed 2 bases, and the junction held 4 bases outside the gene matches. Germline V gene sequence: CDR1 SGHTA, CDR2 FQGNSA.

The V call is TRBV14, the J call TRBJ2-3; 11 bases line up with TRBD2. Losses at the gene ends were 4 bases for V and 6 bases for J; bases not matched to a gene: 12. The CDR3 totals 17 residues. CDR1 is SGHDN and CDR2 is FVKESK in the germline V gene. CDR3 coding DNA: TGTGCCAGCAGCCGAGTAGCGGGGGGGCTCGTCAGGGATACGCAGTATTTT. Encoded protein: CASSRVAGGLVRDTQYF.